This entry is about one T cell receptor beta chain. The antigen is undetermined. The sample comes from a study of metastatic and nonmetastatic thyroid tumors. Background on the study: Where malignant and benign thyroid patients were concerned, repertoires were compared across blood and tumor or nodule tissue. Study-wide points: The reported finding was significantly higher TCR beta diversity in malignant thyroid tumors relative to benign nodules, in blood and tumor.

There were no patients who had received any treatment before thyroid surgery. The CDR3 extends over 15 amino acids. The germline gives CDR1 MDHEN, CDR2 SYDVKM. The V end lost 6 bases, the J end lost 1 base, and 15 bases lay between the germline ends. Per the original methods: The study took CDR3 differences across clinicopathological groups and made a distant-metastasis classifier for papillary thyroid cancer from them. TCRdb re-called clones via MiXCR from the PCR reads. The V and J calls come from TCRdb's annotation, not from the publication. The data hold around 25,000 clones, with around 14% observed a single time.

The origin of this receptor is a female donor with papillary thyroid cancer or a benign thyroid nodule (not recorded which). Some clones in this sample may be carry-over from other donors' samples. The J gene is TRBJ1-1, the V gene TRBV28; perhaps TRBD1 as D (5 bases). The source material was blood. This CDR3 is CASSPFEGRNTEAFF. The CDR3 DNA sequence: TGTGCCAGCAGCCCTTTCGAGGGACGGAACACTGAAGCTTTCTTT. Full variable domain (outside the CDR3, taken from reference TRBV28 and TRBJ1-1): DVKVTQSSRYLVKRTGEKVFLECVQDMDHENMFWYRQDPGLGLRLIYFSYDVKMKEKGDIPEGYSVSREKKERFSLILESASTNQTSMYLCASSPFEGRNTEAFFGQGTRLTVV.